This entry describes one TCR beta chain. TCRdb's copy holds only in-frame clones and misses some; the assay was immunoSEQ multiplex PCR. Of fewer than 700,000 clones listed, around nine tenths are singletons. This specimen belongs to a study of shared T cell receptors in the human thymus. Trimming left V 2 bases short and J 1 base short, with 17 bases between. The CDR3 sequence is 16 residues long. Germline loops: CDR1 GTSNPN, CDR2 SVGIG (reference sequence). These data were likewise used in another study, on human thymus T cells.

The sample comprised thymocytes. V is TRBV30 and J is TRBJ1-2, with D unresolved. The clonotype originates from a boy under two years old with a congenital heart defect. The CDR3, as DNA: TGTGCCTGGAGTTGGCAACAGTTAAGTCTTAACTATGGCTACACCTTC. Translation gives CAWSWQQLSLNYGYTF.